The rows below give T cell receptor beta chains drawn from one sample of a study of cytomegalovirus exposure and HLA in healthy donors. Measured with immunoSEQ multiplex PCR; TCRdb has only the in-frame clones, and not every one. Among approximately 170,000 clones listed, 81% were seen once. Sample: PBMCs. The receptor set was obtained from a man aged 50 or older in good health and CMV-seropositive. Both conserved end residues are trimmed from each CDR3.

J,V,CDR3
TRBJ2-7,TRBV28,ASRAGRFTSEQY
TRBJ1-2,TRBV6-5,ASTPDRGPFYGYT
TRBJ2-7,TRBV7-2,ASSFSHDRTYEQY
TRBJ2-7,TRBV10-3,AISGLGTYEQY
TRBJ2-3,TRBV28,ASSSGGDTQY
TRBJ1-1,TRBV7-8,ASSKRRVHEAF
TRBJ1-2,TRBV15,ATSRGGANYGYT
TRBJ1-3,TRBV30,AWNRQGAVGNTIY
TRBJ1-2,TRBV6-6,ASILGGGPEYGYT
TRBJ2-7,TRBV7-9,ASSLAGPSGTEQY
TRBJ1-1,TRBV5-4,ASSRGRTGIRTEAF
TRBJ2-1,TRBV14,ASSPGLAGAMYNEQF
TRBJ2-3,TRBV10-3,AVGPSSTDTQY
TRBJ2-7,TRBV4-3,ASSHDRTSGYEQY
TRBJ2-1,TRBV12-5,ASGRLYNEQF
TRBJ2-3,TRBV18,ASSQQGARTDTQY
TRBJ1-3,TRBV28,ASSLWTGRNTIY
TRBJ1-4,TRBV9,ASSVAATNEKLF
TRBJ2-1,TRBV5-4,ASSPLAGSYNEQF
TRBJ2-2,TRBV5-1,ASGPLAPFGGELF
TRBJ2-2,TRBV7-3,ASSSTGSGARTGELF
TRBJ1-3,TRBV30,AWSDRYTIY
TRBJ1-5,TRBV7-7,ASSLCGTGYLQPQH
TRBJ2-7,TRBV28,ASSLRQGTYEQY
TRBJ2-5,TRBV30,ALQISRDRARWGLSETQY
TRBJ2-5,TRBV29-1,SVEPDRGGTQY
TRBJ1-2,TRBV21-1,ASSTIPSGQNFNYGYT
TRBJ2-2,TRBV27,ASSRDRIENTGELF
TRBJ2-7,TRBV7-2,ASSLGGTGGRYEQY
TRBJ1-2,TRBV7-2,ASSPRTTGYHGYT
TRBJ2-2,TRBV5-1,ASSPSGSVGELF
TRBJ2-1,TRBV30,ASGQAYNEQF
TRBJ2-7,TRBV9,ASSVGDSLNYEQY
TRBJ2-5,TRBV10-3,AISDRGGPPGETQY
TRBJ2-2,TRBV5-1,ASRTETGELF
TRBJ1-5,TRBV19,ASSRDRGPQPQH
TRBJ2-2,TRBV19,ASSIRTGELF
TRBJ2-1,TRBV9,ASSVGPAGGRNEQF
TRBJ2-7,TRBV7-2,ASGQLGGPPEQY
TRBJ2-7,TRBV30,AWRHTLRGTSYEQY
TRBJ2-5,TRBV30,AWSVPRARRGQETQY